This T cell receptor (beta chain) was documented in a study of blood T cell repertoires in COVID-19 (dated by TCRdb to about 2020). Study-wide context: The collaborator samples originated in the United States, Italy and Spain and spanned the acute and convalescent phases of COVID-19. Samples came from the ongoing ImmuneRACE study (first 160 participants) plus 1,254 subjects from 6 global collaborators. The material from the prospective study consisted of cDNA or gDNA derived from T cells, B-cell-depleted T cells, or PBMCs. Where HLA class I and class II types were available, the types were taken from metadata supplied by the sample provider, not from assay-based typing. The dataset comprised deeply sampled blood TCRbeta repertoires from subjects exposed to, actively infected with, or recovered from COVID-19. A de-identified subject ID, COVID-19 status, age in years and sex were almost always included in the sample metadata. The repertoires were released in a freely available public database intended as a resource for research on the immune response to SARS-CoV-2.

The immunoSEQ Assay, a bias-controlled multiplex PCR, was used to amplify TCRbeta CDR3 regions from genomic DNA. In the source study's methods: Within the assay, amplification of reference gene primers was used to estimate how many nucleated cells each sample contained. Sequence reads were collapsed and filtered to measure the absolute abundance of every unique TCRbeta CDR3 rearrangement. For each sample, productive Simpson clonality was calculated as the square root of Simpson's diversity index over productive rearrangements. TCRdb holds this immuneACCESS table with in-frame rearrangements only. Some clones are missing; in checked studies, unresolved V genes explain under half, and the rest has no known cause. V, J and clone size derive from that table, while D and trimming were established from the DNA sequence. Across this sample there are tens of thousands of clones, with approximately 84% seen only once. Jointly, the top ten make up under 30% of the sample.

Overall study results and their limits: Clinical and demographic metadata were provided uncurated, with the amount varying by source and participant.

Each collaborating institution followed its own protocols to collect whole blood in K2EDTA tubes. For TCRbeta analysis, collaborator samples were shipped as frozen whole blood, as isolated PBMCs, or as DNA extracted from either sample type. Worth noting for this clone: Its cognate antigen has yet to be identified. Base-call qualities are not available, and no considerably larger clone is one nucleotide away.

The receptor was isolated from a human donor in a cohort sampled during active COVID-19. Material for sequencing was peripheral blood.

The CDR3 in this case is CASTSTGRSYNEQFF. The nucleotide sequence reads as follows: TGCGCCAGCACCTCTACAGGACGCTCCTACAATGAGCAGTTCTTC. The receptor chain draws on TRBV5-1 and TRBJ2-1; the D segment could be TRBD1, given 5 matching bases. CDR1 and CDR2 are read off the germline V gene as SGHRS and YFSETQ. The CDR3 holds 15 amino acids from the cysteine to the phenylalanine. The sequence is cut down to CDR3 DNA, 45 bases in frame from base 1. Trimming takes 6 bases from V and 0 bases from J, and the germline ends sit 13 bases apart.